The clone carrying this TCR beta chain was found a few times. Its antigen is still unknown. This sample stems from a study of identical twins. One entry per CDR3 protein results from TCRdb running MiXCR on the 5' RACE reads. Here the sample spans 550,000 to 700,000 distinct CDR3 sequences, approximately 10% being singletons. Notes on the study in general: Findings depended on cross-sectional statistics rather than tracking the same donors. Weaker excess sharing between twins was seen in beta out-of-frame sequences. Zero-insertion analyses might be partly confounded by invariant T cells like MAIT and iNKT.

CDR1 LGHNA and CDR2 YSLEER come from the germline V gene. Trimming stripped 2 bases from V and 3 bases from J, with 10 bases between. This CDR3 has 15 residues. These data also featured in a second study, about yellow fever vaccine responses in identical twins.

The V call is TRBV4-3, the J call TRBJ2-2; no definite D call. Sequences were obtained from PBMCs. This sequence originates from a woman aged 18-29 years in good health. This CDR3 reads CASSQSTSYTGELFF. As DNA, the CDR3 is TGCGCCAGCAGCCAATCGACCAGCTACACCGGGGAGCTGTTTTTT.